A single T cell receptor beta chain is shown here with its context. Its target is not known. This entry comes from a study of T cell repertoires and HLA-DP antigens. Study-wide background: Transduced HeLa cells presented HLA-DP to CD4+ T cells. Donor ages ranged from 18-to-29 to 60-to-69; two men, one woman. Average DNA input: approximately 220 ng for CD137+CD4+ sorts, 900 to 1,500 ng pre-culture. Study-wide results and caveats: A non-physiological HeLa system presented antigen to total CD4+ responders.

The CDR3 has 13 residues. Germline V gene sequence: CDR1 SGDLS, CDR2 YYNGEE. V gave up 4 bases and J gave up 6 bases, with 10 bases separating them. Here immunoSEQ multiplex PCR was the method, and the copy in TCRdb shows in-frame clones only, minus some. Altogether approximately 110,000 clones are present, 92% being singletons, with the ten largest covering about 0.25%. Sequences were obtained from CD4+ T cells from PBMCs. This chain connects TRBV9 to TRBJ2-2; D not resolved. This receptor was taken from a young woman in good health and CMV-seronegative. The CDR3 here is CASSYPSSGELFF. The DNA of the CDR3 is TGTGCCAGCAGCTATCCCAGTTCCGGGGAGCTGTTTTTT. Combining the CDR3 with reference TRBV9 and TRBJ2-2 gives the whole variable domain DSGVTQTPKHLITATGQRVTLRCSPRSGDLSVYWYQQSLDQGLQFLIQYYNGEERAKGNILERFSAQQFPDLHSELNLSSLELGDSALYFCASSYPSSGELFFGEGSRLTVL.